What follows describes a single TCR beta chain. This entry belongs to a study of blood T cell repertoires in COVID-19. Turning to the study itself: COVID-19 samples collected from the United States, Italy and Spain covered acute and convalescent phases.

Per the original data handling: Amplification of reference gene primers was used by the study to estimate nucleated cell counts. Libraries were prepared by immunoSEQ multiplex PCR; TCRdb keeps only in-frame clonotypes and omits some of them. V, J and clone size are those of that table, while D and trimming were read from the DNA. The data show fewer than 200,000 clones, with about 85% seen just once and about 26% held by the top ten. Trimming stripped 1 base from V and 1 base from J, with 7 bases between. The V gene's germline CDR1 is MNHEY and CDR2 SVGAGI. The CDR3 length is 14 residues. The age range of participants was about 18 to 95 years, with residence in about two dozen US areas.

The chain recombines TRBV6-5 with TRBJ1-1, with no clear D. Input material: PBMCs or T cells enriched from blood (not recorded which). The receptor was derived from a woman aged 40 to 49 in a cohort exposed to, infected with or recovered from COVID-19 (not recorded which). The DNA for the CDR3 is TGTGCCAGCAGTTACTTGGGCTCGAACACTGAAGCTTTCTTT. Encoded protein: CASSYLGSNTEAFF.